Sequencing of this TCR beta chain was carried out in a study of human T cells and chemical hapten exposure. Whole-study context: An area of 2 cm by 2 cm on upper inner arm skin received 2% DPC for sensitization. Each week of the roughly 24-week study, patients had diphenylcyclopropenone applied to the scalp.

Trimming at V came to 4 bases and at J to 2 bases, leaving 7 bases not matched to a gene. This CDR3 region has 17 residues. From germline, CDR1 is SGHRS and CDR2 YFSETQ. Only a few counts were recorded for this clonotype. Time point described: pre-sensitization, week 0. Treatment noted: therapeutic diphenylcyclopropenone sensitization with weekly scalp DPC. TCRdb redid the calling of the RACE reads with MiXCR, one entry per CDR3 protein. The data hold approximately 77,000 distinct CDR3 sequences, with around 15% observed a single time. The genes are TRBV5-1 and TRBJ2-3; 13 nucleotides match TRBD2. Source: whole blood, taken in connection with sensitization to the hapten diphenylcyclopropenone (DPC). The sequence was collected from a woman aged 45-59 years with alopecia areata. Some clones in this sample may be carry-over from other donors' samples. The CDR3 region is CASSRGGLAGFTDTQYF. In DNA form, the CDR3 reads TGCGCCAGCAGCCGCGGGGGACTAGCGGGATTCACAGATACGCAGTATTTT. Based on the CDR3 plus reference TRBV5-1 and TRBJ2-3, the full variable domain is KAGVTQTPRYLIKTRGQQVTLSCSPISGHRSVSWYQQTPGQGLQFLFEYFSETQRNKGNFPGRFSGRQFSNSRSEMNVSTLELGDSALYLCASSRGGLAGFTDTQYFGPGTRLTVL.